These T cell receptor beta chains were read from a single sample in a study of blood T cell repertoires in COVID-19. The assay was immunoSEQ multiplex PCR, and TCRdb's table has in-frame clones only and misses some. The data hold 40,000 to 55,000 clones, with less than 85% observed a single time. The specimen was peripheral blood. The receptors stem from a man over 45 with active COVID-19. Each CDR3 is given with its conserved first and last residue. The D gene is left open where the match is weak. Clone size, where shown, is once, few, many, or a class for clones that have expanded.

size	D	length	J	V	CDR3	DNA
.	TRBD1	13	TRBJ1-4	TRBV7-9	CASRGGLNEKLFF	TGTGCCAGCAGAGGGGGCCTAAATGAAAAACTGTTTTTT
.	.	14	TRBJ2-5	TRBV2	CASGEFLSGDTQYF	TGTGCCAGCGGGGAATTTCTATCGGGGGATACCCAGTACTTC
few	.	14	TRBJ1-4	TRBV4-3	CASSHATENEKLFF	TGCGCCAGCAGCCACGCAACAGAGAATGAAAAACTGTTTTTT
.	TRBD2	16	TRBJ2-1	TRBV5-5	CASSWAGSREGSEQFF	TGTGCCAGCAGCTGGGCGGGTAGTCGGGAGGGCAGTGAGCAGTTCTTC
.	TRBD1	16	TRBJ2-1	TRBV5-1	CASSSITGTGMDEQFF	TGCGCCAGCAGCTCGATTACCGGGACAGGGATGGATGAGCAGTTCTTC
.	TRBD2	15	TRBJ2-7	TRBV6-2/TRBV6-3	CASSTPRDYGREQYF	TGTGCCAGCAGTACCCCCCGGGACTATGGCCGCGAGCAGTACTTC
.	.	14	TRBJ1-2	TRBV18	CASSPTTANYGYTF	TGTGCCAGCTCACCTACGACAGCTAACTATGGCTACACCTTC
.	TRBD1	16	TRBJ2-5	TRBV5-1	CASSLGSGGPQETQYF	TGCGCCAGCAGCTTGGGATCAGGGGGTCCCCAAGAGACCCAGTACTTC
.	TRBD1	15	TRBJ2-7	TRBV2	CASSEGQGAGYEQYF	TGTGCCAGCAGTGAGGGTCAGGGGGCAGGATACGAGCAGTACTTC
.	TRBD1	17	TRBJ1-2	TRBV9	CASSHRDRGLGDYGYTF	TGTGCCAGCAGCCACCGGGACAGGGGGCTTGGTGACTATGGCTACACCTTC